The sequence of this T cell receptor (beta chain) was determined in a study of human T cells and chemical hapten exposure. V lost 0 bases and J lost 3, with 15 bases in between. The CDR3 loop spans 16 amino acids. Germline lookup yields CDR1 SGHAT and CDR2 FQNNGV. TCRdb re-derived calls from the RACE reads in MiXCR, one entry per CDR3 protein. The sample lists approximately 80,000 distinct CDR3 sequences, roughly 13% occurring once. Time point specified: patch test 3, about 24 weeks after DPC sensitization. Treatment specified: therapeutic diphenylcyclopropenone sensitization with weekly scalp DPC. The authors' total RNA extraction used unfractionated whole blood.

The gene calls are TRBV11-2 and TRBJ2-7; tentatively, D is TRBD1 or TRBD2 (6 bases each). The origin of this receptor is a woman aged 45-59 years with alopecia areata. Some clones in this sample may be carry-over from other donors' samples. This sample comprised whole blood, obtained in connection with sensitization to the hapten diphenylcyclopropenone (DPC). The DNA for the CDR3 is TGTGCCAGCAGCTTAGATCGGGGGACACCTCTCTACGAGCAGTACTTC. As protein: CASSLDRGTPLYEQYF. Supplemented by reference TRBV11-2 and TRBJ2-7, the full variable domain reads EAGVAQSPRYKIIEKRQSVAFWCNPISGHATLYWYQQILGQGPKLLIQFQNNGVVDDSQLPKDRFSAERLKGVDSTLKIQPAKLEDSAVYLCASSLDRGTPLYEQYFGPGTRLTVT.